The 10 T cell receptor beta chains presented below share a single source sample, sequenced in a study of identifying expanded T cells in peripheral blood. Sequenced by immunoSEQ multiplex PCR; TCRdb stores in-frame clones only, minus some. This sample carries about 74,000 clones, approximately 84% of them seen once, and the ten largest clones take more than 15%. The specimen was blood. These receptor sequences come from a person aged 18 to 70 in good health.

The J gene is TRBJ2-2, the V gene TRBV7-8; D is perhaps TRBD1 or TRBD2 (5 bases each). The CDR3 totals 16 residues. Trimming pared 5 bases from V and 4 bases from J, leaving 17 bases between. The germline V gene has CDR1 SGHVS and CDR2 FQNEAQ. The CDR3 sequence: CASSTSGTAGTGELFF. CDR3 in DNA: TGTGCCAGCAGCACCTCCGGGACGGCGGGCACCGGGGAGCTGTTTTTT.

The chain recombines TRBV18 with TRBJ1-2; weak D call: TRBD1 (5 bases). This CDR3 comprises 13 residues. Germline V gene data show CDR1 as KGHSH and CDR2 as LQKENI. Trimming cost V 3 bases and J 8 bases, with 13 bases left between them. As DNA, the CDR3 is TGTGCCAGCTCACCTGGGGACGACCGGGGCTACACCTTC. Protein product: CASSPGDDRGYTF.

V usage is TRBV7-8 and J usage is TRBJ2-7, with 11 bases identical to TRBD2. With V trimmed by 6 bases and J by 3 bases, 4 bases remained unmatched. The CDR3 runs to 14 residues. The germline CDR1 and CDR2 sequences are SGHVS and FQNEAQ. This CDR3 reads CASRNGTSGYEQYF. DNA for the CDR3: TGTGCCAGCAGAAATGGGACTAGCGGCTACGAGCAGTACTTC.

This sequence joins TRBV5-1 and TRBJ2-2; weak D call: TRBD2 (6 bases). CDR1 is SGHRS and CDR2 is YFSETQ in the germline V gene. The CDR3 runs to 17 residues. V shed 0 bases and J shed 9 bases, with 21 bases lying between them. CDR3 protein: CASSLAGGVLLSRELFF. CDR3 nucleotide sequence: TGCGCCAGCAGCTTGGCCGGAGGGGTCCTCCTGTCCAGGGAGCTGTTTTTT.

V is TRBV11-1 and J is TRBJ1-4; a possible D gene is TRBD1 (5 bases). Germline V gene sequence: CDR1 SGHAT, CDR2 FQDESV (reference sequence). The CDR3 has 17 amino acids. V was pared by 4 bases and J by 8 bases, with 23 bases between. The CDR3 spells CASSSAGIDDTGEKLFF. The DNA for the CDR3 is TGTGCCAGCAGCTCCGCAGGGATTGACGATACTGGGGAAAAACTGTTTTTT.

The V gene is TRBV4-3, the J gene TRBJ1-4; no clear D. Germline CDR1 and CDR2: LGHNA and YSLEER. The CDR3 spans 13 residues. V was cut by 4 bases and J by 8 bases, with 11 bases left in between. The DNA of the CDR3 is TGCGCCAGCAGCCTGGGCGGTCGGGAAAAACTGTTTTTT. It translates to CASSLGGREKLFF.

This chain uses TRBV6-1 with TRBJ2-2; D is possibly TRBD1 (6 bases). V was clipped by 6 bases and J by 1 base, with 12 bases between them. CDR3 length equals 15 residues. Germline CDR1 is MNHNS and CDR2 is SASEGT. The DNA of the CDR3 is TGTGCCAGCAGGATCGCAGGGGTGAACACCGGGGAGCTGTTTTTT. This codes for CASRIAGVNTGELFF.

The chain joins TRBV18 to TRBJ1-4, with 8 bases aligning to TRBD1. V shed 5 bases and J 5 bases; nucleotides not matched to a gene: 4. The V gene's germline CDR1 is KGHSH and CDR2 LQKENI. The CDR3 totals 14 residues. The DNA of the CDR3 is TGTGCCAGCTCAAGGGACAGGAAAAATGAAAAACTGTTTTTT. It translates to CASSRDRKNEKLFF.

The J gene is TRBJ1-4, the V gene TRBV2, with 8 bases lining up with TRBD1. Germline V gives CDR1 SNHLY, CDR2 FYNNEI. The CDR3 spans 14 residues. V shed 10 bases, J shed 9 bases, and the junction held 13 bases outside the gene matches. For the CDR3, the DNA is TGTGCCAAAAGCACGGACAGGGAGAGAAAAAAACTGTTTTTT. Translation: CAKSTDRERKKLFF.

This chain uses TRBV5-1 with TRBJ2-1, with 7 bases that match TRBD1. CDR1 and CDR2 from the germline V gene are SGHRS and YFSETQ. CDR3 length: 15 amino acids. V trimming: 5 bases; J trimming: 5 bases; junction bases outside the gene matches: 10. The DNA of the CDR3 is TGCGCCAGCAGGAACACAGGGGAGATCCACAATGAGCAGTTCTTC. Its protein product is CASRNTGEIHNEQFF.